This TCR beta chain was retrieved from a study of T cell responses to AZD1222 COVID-19 vaccine. Background on the study: Some second doses came at about 4 weeks and others at about 12 weeks; these were pooled. Study-level results: There were repertoire samples only from the period after the peak T cell response. Only a handful of AZD1222 recipients were seropositive at baseline.

Repertoires were generated with immunoSEQ multiplex PCR, while TCRdb's copy carries only in-frame clones and drops some. Of about 180,000 clones listed, just over 85% are singletons. Of note for this clone: Its specificity is not known.

Trimming shortened V by 0 bases and J by 2 bases, and 13 bases separated the two germline ends. Looked up from germline, CDR1 is GTSNPN and CDR2 is SVGIG (reference sequence). This CDR3 comprises 15 residues. Specimen: peripheral blood, collected on day 0 of AZD1222 vaccination. The rearrangement links TRBV30 to TRBJ1-2, with a possible D match to TRBD1 (5 bases). The sequence came from an adult in good health. The CDR3: CAWSVGSGPNYGYTF. DNA for the CDR3: TGTGCCTGGAGTGTTGGGTCAGGGCCCAACTATGGCTACACCTTC. The entire variable domain, with the rest obtained from reference TRBV30 and TRBJ1-2, is as follows: SQTIHQWPATLVQPVGSPLSLECTVEGTSNPNLYWYRQAAGRGLQLLFYSVGIGQISSEVPQNLSASRPQDRQFILSSKKLLLSDSGFYLCAWSVGSGPNYGYTFGSGTRLTVV.